This is a list of T cell receptor beta chains from one sample in a study of cytomegalovirus exposure and HLA in healthy donors. TCRdb's copy holds only in-frame clones and misses some; the assay was immunoSEQ multiplex PCR. The repertoire includes around 140,000 clones, around 90% of them detected once, and just under 9% sits in the top ten. Sequencing was done on a sample of PBMCs. These TCRs come from a man between 18 and 35 years old in good health and CMV-seropositive. The CDR3 runs from the conserved cysteine through the conserved F or W. The D gene is left open where the match is weak. Only some rows state a clone size, as once, few, many or a class for expanded clones.

TRBJ2-5 - TRBV11-2 once CASSFGRRVSGETQYF TGTGCCAGCAGCTTCGGAAGACGGGTATCCGGAGAGACCCAGTACTTC
TRBJ1-6 - TRBV6-1 - CASSELRQANNSPLHF TGTGCCAGCAGTGAACTCAGACAGGCAAATAATTCACCCCTCCACTTT
TRBJ2-3 TRBD2 TRBV5-1 - CASSLETSGSTDTQYF TGCGCCAGCAGCTTGGAGACTAGCGGGAGCACAGATACGCAGTATTTT
TRBJ2-7 - TRBV5-4 - CASSQPGLTRDEQYF TGTGCCAGCAGCCAACCGGGTTTAACTAGGGACGAGCAGTACTTC
TRBJ2-5 - TRBV6-1 - CASIKGQETQYF TGTGCCAGCATAAAGGGGCAAGAGACCCAGTACTTC
TRBJ2-5 - TRBV2 - CASSERYETQYF TGTGCCAGCAGTGAACGCTACGAGACCCAGTACTTC
TRBJ2-7 - TRBV15 - CATSRTGRGDEQYF TGTGCCACCAGCAGAACAGGGAGAGGGGACGAGCAGTACTTC
TRBJ2-1 - TRBV9 once CASSVALERSSYNEQFF TGTGCCAGCAGCGTAGCTTTGGAGAGGAGCTCCTACAATGAGCAGTTCTTC
TRBJ2-7 - TRBV7-9 - CASSLSRSDYEQYF TGTGCCAGCAGCTTATCGCGCTCCGACTACGAGCAGTACTTC
TRBJ2-3 - TRBV6-1 - CASSAGSAGTDTQYF TGTGCCAGCAGTGCCGGCTCGGCGGGCACAGATACGCAGTATTTT
TRBJ1-3 - TRBV5-1 - CASSLGPGDGNTIYF TGCGCCAGCAGCTTGGGACCTGGAGACGGAAACACCATATATTTT
TRBJ2-7 - TRBV6-5 - CASSPDVGITYEQYF TGTGCCAGCAGTCCCGACGTCGGGATCACCTACGAGCAGTACTTC
TRBJ2-5 TRBD2 TRBV6-5 once CASNHGGAGETQYF TGTGCCAGCAACCACGGGGGGGCCGGGGAGACCCAGTACTTC
TRBJ1-5 TRBD1 TRBV27 few CASSLGTGYQPQHF TGTGCCAGCAGCCTCGGGACAGGTTATCAGCCCCAGCATTTT
TRBJ1-1 TRBD1 TRBV7-9 - CASSPGQGSQNTEAFF TGTGCCAGCAGCCCCGGACAGGGGAGCCAGAACACTGAAGCTTTCTTT
TRBJ2-1 TRBD1 TRBV29-1 - CSVGGVGTGDLHEQFF TGCAGCGTGGGTGGGGTCGGGACAGGGGATCTCCATGAGCAGTTCTTC
TRBJ1-1 - TRBV6-5 - CASSAARNTEAFF TGTGCCAGCAGTGCTGCCAGGAACACTGAAGCTTTCTTT
TRBJ2-7 - TRBV21-1 - CASRQGTSGRWYEQYF TGTGCCAGCAGACAAGGGACTAGCGGGAGATGGTACGAGCAGTACTTC
TRBJ2-7 - TRBV5-1 - CASSLDGGTSYEQYF TGCGCCAGCAGCTTGGATGGAGGGACCTCCTACGAGCAGTACTTC
TRBJ1-1 - TRBV7-9 - CASSLGDARNTEAFF TGTGCCAGCAGCTTAGGAGACGCTAGGAACACTGAAGCTTTCTTT
TRBJ1-1 TRBD1 TRBV7-9 few CASSSPPGQGATEAFF TGTGCCAGCAGCTCCCCCCCGGGACAGGGAGCCACTGAAGCTTTCTTT
TRBJ2-3 - TRBV5-1 - CASSLGTAALDTQYF TGCGCCAGCAGCTTGGGGACTGCTGCACTAGATACGCAGTATTTT
TRBJ2-1 TRBD2 TRBV5-1 once CASSLGNLGTSGRGINEQFF TGCGCCAGCAGCTTGGGTAATCTGGGGACTAGCGGGAGAGGAATAAATGAGCAGTTCTTC
TRBJ2-7 TRBD2 TRBV10-3 - CAITRTTSGGPGEQYF TGTGCCATCACCAGAACGACTAGCGGGGGGCCGGGGGAGCAGTACTTC
TRBJ1-2 - TRBV6-1 - CASSVPGGAGYTF TGTGCCAGCAGTGTCCCAGGCGGGGCTGGCTACACCTTC
TRBJ2-3 - TRBV7-2 - CASSEGANLASDTQYF TGTGCCAGCAGCGAAGGGGCCAACCTAGCGTCAGATACGCAGTATTTT